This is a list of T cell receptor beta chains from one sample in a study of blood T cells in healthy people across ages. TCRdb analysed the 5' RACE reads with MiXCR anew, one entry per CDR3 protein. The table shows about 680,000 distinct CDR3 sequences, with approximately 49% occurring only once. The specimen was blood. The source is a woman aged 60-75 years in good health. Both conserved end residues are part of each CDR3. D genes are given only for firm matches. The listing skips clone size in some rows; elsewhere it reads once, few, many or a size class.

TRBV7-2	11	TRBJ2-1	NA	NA	CASSNRIEQFF	TGTGCCAGCAGTAATAGAATTGAGCAGTTCTTC
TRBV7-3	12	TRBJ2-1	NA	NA	CASSLTMDKQFF	TGTGCCAGCAGCTTAACTATGGATAAGCAGTTCTTC
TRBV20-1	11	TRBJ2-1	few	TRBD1	CSANRGNEQFF	TGCAGTGCTAACAGGGGCAATGAGCAGTTCTTC
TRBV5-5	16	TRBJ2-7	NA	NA	CASSLSPRTDYYEQYF	TGTGCCAGCAGCTTGTCCCCTCGGACAGACTACTACGAGCAGTACTTC
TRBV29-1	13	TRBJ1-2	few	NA	CSVESRGDVGYTF	TGCAGCGTTGAGAGCAGGGGAGACGTTGGCTACACCTTC
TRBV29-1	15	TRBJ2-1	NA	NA	CSARRDQSSYNEQFF	TGCAGCGCCAGACGGGACCAGAGCTCCTACAATGAGCAGTTCTTC
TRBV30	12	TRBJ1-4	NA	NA	CAWGATKEKLFF	TGTGCCTGGGGAGCAACTAAGGAAAAACTGTTTTTT
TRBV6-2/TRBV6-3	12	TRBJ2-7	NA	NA	CASRDGIYEQYF	TGTGCCAGTCGGGACGGGATTTACGAGCAGTACTTC
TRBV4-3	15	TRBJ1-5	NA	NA	CASSQDARSYQPQHF	TGCGCCAGCAGCCAAGATGCCAGGAGCTATCAGCCCCAGCATTTT
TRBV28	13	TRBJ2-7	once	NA	CASSLRADYEQYF	TGTGCCAGCAGTTTAAGGGCGGACTACGAGCAGTACTTC
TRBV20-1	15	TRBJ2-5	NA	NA	CSASRTKNWQETQYF	TGCAGTGCCTCGCGGACAAAGAACTGGCAAGAGACCCAGTACTTC
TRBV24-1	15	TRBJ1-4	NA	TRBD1	CATSTTSGQDEKLFF	TGTGCCACCAGCACAACCTCGGGACAGGATGAAAAACTGTTTTTT
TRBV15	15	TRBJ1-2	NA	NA	CATSRDLGGTYGYTF	TGTGCCACCAGCAGAGATTTAGGGGGGACCTATGGCTACACCTTC
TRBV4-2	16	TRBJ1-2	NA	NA	CASSQDRTGSYYGYTF	TGTGCCAGCAGCCAAGATAGAACAGGGAGCTACTATGGCTACACCTTC
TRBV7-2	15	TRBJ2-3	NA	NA	CASSRTISSTDTQYF	TGTGCCAGCAGCCGGACTATATCTAGCACAGATACGCAGTATTTT
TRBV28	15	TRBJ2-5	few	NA	CASSLVGDAGETQYF	TGTGCCAGCAGTTTAGTGGGGGATGCCGGAGAGACCCAGTACTTC
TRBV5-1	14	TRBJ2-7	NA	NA	CAGSLVGPRYEQYF	TGCGCCGGCAGCTTGGTAGGCCCGCGGTACGAGCAGTACTTC
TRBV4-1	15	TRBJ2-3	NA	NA	CASSQGTFYTDTQYF	TGCGCCAGCAGCCAAGGCACTTTTTACACAGATACGCAGTATTTT
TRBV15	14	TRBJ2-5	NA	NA	CATSSHGSHNEQYF	TGTGCCACCAGTTCCCACGGGTCGCACAATGAGCAGTACTTC
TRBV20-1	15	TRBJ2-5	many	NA	CSARVDLRGTETQYF	TGCAGTGCTAGAGTCGACCTTCGGGGTACTGAGACCCAGTACTTC
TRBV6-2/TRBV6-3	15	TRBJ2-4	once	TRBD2	CASRLAGAAKNIQYF	TGTGCCAGTCGACTAGCAGGCGCAGCCAAAAACATTCAGTACTTC
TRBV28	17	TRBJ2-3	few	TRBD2	CASSPRRDSGTTDTQYF	TGTGCCAGCAGCCCACGTCGGGATAGCGGGACCACAGATACGCAGTATTTT
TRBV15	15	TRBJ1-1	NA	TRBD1	CATRKDRGLGTEAFF	TGTGCCACCAGGAAAGACAGGGGGCTCGGCACTGAAGCTTTCTTT
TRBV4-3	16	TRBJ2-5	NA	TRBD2	CASSQDRSGRIGEQYF	TGCGCCAGCAGCCAAGATCGTAGCGGGCGCATAGGGGAGCAGTACTTC
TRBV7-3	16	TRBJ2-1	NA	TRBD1	CASSFTGTGFVGEQFF	TGTGCCAGCAGCTTTACCGGGACAGGGTTTGTTGGTGAGCAGTTCTTC
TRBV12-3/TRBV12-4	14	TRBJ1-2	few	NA	CASRLDKANYGYTF	TGTGCCAGCCGTCTGGACAAGGCTAACTATGGCTACACCTTC
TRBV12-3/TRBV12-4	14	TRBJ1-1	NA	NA	CASSLSMGNTEAFF	TGTGCCAGCAGTTTGTCGATGGGGAACACTGAAGCTTTCTTT
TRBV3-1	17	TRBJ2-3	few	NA	CASSQGGTPKSTDTQYF	TGTGCCAGCAGCCAAGGTGGGACACCAAAGAGCACAGATACGCAGTATTTT